This T cell receptor (beta chain) was sequenced during a study of T cell responses to AZD1222 COVID-19 vaccine. Notes on the study in general: Nearly half of the spike-specific TCRs reportedly recognize variant regions that carry no mutations.

A remark on this clone: Its antigen is unidentified.

This CDR3 contains 12 residues. Trimming removed 2 bases at V and 4 bases at J, with 5 bases between. Germline V CDR1 and CDR2: LGHNA, YNFKEQ. Sequenced by immunoSEQ multiplex PCR; TCRdb stores in-frame clones only, minus some. The sample lists 170,000 or so clones; over 75% were seen once. The chain recombines TRBV4-2 with TRBJ1-2; unclear D gene. The sequence came from an adult in good health. Here the sequenced sample was peripheral blood, taken on day 0 of AZD1222 vaccination. CDR3 sequence: CASSQRSYGYTF. The CDR3 nucleotides are TGTGCCAGCAGCCAACGGTCCTATGGCTACACCTTC.